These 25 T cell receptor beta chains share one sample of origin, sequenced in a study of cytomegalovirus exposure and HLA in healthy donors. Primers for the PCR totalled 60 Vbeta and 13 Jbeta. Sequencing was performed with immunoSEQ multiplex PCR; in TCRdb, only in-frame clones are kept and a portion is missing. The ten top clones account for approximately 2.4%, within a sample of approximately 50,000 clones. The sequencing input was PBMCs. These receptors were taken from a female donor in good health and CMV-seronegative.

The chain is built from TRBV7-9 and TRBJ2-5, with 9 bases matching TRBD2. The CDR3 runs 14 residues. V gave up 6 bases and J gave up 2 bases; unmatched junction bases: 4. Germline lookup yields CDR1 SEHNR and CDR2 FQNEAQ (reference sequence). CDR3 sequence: CASRPTSGQETQYF. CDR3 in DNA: TGTGCCAGCAGACCGACTAGCGGACAAGAGACCCAGTACTTC.

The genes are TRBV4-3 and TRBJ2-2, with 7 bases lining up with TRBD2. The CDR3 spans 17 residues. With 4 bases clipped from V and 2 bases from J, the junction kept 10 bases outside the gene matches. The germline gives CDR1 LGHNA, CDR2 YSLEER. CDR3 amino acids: CASSRYPPGGNTGELFF. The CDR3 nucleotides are TGCGCCAGCAGCCGATACCCCCCGGGGGGAAACACCGGGGAGCTGTTTTTT.

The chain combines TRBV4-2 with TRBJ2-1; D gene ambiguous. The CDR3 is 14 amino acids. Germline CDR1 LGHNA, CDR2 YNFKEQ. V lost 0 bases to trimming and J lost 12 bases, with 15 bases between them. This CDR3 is CASSQETVHPGQFF. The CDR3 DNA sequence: TGTGCCAGCAGCCAAGAAACGGTGCACCCGGGGCAGTTCTTC.

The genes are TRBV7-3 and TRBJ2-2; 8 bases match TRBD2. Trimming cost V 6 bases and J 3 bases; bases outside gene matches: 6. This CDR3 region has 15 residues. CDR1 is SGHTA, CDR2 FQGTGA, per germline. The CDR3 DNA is TGTGCCAGCAGACCCCCGGGACTAGACACCGGGGAGCTGTTTTTT. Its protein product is CASRPPGLDTGELFF. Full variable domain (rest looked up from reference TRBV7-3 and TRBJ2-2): GAGVSQTPSNKVTEKGKYVELRCDPISGHTALYWYRQSLGQGPEFLIYFQGTGAADDSGLPNDRFFAVRPEGSVSTLKIQRTERGDSAVYLCASRPPGLDTGELFFGEGSRLTVL.

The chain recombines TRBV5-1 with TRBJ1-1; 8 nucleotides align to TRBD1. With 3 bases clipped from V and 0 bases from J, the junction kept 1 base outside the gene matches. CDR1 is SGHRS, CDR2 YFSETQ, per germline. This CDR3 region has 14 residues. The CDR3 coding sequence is TGCGCCAGCAGCTCGACAGGGGTGAACACTGAAGCTTTCTTT. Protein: CASSSTGVNTEAFF.

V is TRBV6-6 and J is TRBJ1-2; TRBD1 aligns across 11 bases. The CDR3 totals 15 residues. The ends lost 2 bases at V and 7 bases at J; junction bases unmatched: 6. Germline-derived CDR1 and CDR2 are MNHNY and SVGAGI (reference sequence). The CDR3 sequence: CASSYEDRGPSGYTF. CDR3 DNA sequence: TGTGCCAGCAGTTACGAGGACAGGGGGCCGAGTGGCTACACCTTC.

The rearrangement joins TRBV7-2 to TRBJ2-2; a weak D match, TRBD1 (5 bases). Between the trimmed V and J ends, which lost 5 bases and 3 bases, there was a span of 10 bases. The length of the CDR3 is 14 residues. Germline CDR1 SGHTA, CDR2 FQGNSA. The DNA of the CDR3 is TGTGCCAGCAGCGCGACAGTGTACACCGGGGAGCTGTTTTTT. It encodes CASSATVYTGELFF.

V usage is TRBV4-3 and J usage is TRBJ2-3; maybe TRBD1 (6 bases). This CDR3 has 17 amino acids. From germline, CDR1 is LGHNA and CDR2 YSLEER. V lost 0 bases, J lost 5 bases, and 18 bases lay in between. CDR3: CASSQDLKAFRGDTQYF. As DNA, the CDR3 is TGCGCCAGCAGCCAAGATCTGAAGGCATTCAGGGGAGATACGCAGTATTTT.

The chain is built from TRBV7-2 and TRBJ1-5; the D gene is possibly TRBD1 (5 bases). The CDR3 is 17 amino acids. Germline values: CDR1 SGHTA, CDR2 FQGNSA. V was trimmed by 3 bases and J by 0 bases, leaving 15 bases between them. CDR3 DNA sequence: TGTGCCAGCAGCTTCGACGGTCAGGGCTATAGCAATCAGCCCCAGCATTTT. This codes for CASSFDGQGYSNQPQHF.

CDR3 amino acids: CASSTQDTDTQYF. The DNA of the CDR3 is TGTGCCAGCAGTACACAGGACACAGATACGCAGTATTTT. This chain uses TRBV6-1 with TRBJ2-3, with D possibly matching TRBD1 (5 bases). This CDR3 region has 13 residues. V lost 5 bases and J lost 2, with 8 bases in between. Germline assignment: CDR1 MNHNS and CDR2 SASEGT.

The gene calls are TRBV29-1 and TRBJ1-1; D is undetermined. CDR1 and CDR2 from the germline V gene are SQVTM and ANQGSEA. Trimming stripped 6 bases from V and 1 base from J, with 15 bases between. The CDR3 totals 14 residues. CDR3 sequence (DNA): TGCAGCGTCGAGAGGAGACTCTCGAACACTGAAGCTTTCTTT. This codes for CSVERRLSNTEAFF.

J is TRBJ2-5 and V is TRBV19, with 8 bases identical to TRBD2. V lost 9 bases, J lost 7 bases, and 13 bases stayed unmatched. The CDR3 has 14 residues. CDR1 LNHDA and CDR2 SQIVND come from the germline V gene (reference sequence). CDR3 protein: CASGRTSPQGTQYF. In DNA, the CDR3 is TGTGCCAGCGGCCGGACTAGCCCCCAGGGGACCCAGTACTTC.

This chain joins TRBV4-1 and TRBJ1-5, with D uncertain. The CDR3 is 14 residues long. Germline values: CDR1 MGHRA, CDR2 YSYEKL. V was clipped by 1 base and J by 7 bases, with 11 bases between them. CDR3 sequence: CASSQVAGQQPQHF. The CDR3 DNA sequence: TGCGCCAGCAGCCAAGTGGCAGGCCAACAGCCCCAGCATTTT.

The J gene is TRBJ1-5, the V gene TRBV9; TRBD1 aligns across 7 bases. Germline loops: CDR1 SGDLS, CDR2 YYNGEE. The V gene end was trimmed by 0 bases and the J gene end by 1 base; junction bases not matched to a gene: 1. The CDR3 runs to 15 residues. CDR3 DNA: TGTGCCAGCAGCGTAGCAGGGGGAAGCAATCAGCCCCAGCATTTT. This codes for CASSVAGGSNQPQHF.

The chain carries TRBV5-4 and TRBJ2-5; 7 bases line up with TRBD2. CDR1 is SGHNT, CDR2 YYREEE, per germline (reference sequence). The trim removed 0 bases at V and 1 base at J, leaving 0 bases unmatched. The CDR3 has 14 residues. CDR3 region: CASSLGGSQETQYF. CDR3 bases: TGTGCCAGCAGCTTGGGCGGGAGCCAAGAGACCCAGTACTTC.

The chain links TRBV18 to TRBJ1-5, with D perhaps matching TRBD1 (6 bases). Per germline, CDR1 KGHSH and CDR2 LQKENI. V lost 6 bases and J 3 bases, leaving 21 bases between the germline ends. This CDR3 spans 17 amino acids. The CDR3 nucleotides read TGTGCCAGCTCCCCGAGTTCGTGGGGGCGACCCAATCAGCCCCAGCATTTT. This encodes CASSPSSWGRPNQPQHF.

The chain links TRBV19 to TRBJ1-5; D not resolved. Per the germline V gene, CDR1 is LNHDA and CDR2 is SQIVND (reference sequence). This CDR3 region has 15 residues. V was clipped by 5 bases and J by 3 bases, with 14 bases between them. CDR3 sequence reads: CASSASHRVNQPQHF. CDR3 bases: TGTGCCAGTAGTGCGAGCCACAGAGTCAATCAGCCCCAGCATTTT.

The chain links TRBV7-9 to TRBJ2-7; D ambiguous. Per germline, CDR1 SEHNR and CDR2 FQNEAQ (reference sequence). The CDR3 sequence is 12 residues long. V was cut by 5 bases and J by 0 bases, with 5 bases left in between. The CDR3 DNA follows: TGTGCCAGCAGCCTCAGCTCCTACGAGCAGTACTTC. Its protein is CASSLSSYEQYF.

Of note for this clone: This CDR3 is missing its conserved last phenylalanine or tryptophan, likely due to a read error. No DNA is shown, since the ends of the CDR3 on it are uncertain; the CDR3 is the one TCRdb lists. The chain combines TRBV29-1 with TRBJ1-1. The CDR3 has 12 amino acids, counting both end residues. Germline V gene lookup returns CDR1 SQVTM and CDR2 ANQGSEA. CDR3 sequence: CSVEEPAFGKVV.

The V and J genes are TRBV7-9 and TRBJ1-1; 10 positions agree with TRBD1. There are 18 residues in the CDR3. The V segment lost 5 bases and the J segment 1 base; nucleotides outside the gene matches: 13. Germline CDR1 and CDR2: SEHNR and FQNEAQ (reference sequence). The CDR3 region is CASSGWGRDRGGNTEAFF. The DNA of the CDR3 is TGTGCCAGCAGCGGGTGGGGCCGGGACAGGGGAGGGAACACTGAAGCTTTCTTT.

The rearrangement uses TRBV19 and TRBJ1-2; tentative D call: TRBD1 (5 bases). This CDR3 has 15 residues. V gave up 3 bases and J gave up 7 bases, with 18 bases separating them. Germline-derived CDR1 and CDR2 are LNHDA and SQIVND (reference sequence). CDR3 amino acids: CASSIFDSPIGGYTF. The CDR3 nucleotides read TGTGCCAGTAGTATTTTTGACAGCCCGATAGGTGGCTACACCTTC.

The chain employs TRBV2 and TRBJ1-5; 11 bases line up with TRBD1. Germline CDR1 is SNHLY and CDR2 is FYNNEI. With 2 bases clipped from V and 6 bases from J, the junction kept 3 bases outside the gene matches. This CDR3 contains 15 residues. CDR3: CASSETGTGGQPQHF. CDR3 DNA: TGTGCCAGCAGTGAAACAGGGACAGGGGGTCAGCCCCAGCATTTT.

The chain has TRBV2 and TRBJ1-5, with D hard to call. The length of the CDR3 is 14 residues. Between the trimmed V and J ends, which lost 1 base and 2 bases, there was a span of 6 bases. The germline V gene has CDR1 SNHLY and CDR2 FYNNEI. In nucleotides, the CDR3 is TGTGCCAGCAGTGAAGGGCAGGGCAATCAGCCCCAGCATTTT. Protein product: CASSEGQGNQPQHF.

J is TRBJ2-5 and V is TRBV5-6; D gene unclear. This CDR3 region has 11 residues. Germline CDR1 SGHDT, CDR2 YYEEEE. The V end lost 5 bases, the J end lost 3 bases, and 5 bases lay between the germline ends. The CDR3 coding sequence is TGTGCCAGCAGTACTGAAGAGACCCAGTACTTC. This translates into CASSTEETQYF.

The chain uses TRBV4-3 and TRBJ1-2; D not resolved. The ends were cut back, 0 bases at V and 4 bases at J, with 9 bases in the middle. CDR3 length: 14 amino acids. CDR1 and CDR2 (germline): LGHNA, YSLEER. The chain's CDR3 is CASSQDTTLYGYTF. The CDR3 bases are TGCGCCAGCAGCCAAGATACAACGCTCTATGGCTACACCTTC.